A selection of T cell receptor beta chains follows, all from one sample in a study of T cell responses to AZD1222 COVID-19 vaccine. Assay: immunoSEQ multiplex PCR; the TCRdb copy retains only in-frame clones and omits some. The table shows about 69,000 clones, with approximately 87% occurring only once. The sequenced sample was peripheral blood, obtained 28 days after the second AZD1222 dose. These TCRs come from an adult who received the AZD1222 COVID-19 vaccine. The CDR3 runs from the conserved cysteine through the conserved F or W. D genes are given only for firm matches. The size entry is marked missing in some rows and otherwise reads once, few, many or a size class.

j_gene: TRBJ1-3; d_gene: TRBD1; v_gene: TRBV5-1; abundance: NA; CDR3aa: CASSLGTALGNTIYF; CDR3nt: TGCGCCAGCAGCCTAGGGACAGCACTAGGAAACACCATATATTTT
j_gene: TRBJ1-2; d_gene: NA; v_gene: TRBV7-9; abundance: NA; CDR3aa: CASSLNRVTPNYGYTF; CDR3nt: TGTGCCAGCAGCTTGAACAGGGTAACGCCTAACTATGGCTACACCTTC
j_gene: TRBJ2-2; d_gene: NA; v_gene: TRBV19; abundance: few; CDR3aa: CASSIGGTGELFF; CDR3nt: TGTGCCAGTAGTATAGGTGGGACTGGGGAGCTGTTTTTT
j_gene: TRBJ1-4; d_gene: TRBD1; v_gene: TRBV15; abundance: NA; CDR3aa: CATSSQQGARTNEKLFF; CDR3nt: TGTGCCACCAGCAGTCAACAGGGGGCGCGCACTAATGAAAAACTGTTTTTT
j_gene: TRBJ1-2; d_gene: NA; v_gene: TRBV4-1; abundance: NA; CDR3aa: CASSQETGGYTF; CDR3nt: TGCGCCAGCAGCCAAGAAACGGGTGGCTACACCTTC
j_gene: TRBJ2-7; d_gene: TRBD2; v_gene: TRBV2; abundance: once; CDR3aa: CASSEASSGRALYEQYF; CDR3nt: TGTGCCAGCAGTGAAGCTTCCAGCGGGAGGGCCCTCTACGAGCAGTACTTC
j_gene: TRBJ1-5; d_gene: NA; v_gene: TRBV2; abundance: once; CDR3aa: CASSEWGNQPQHF; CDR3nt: TGTGCCAGCAGTGAGTGGGGGAATCAGCCCCAGCATTTT
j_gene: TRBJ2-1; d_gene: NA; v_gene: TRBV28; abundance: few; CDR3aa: CASSPPGTYNEQFF; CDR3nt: TGTGCCAGCAGCCCCCCCGGGACCTACAATGAGCAGTTCTTC
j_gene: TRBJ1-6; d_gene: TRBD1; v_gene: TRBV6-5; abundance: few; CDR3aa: CASSWTGGNSPLHF; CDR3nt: TGTGCCAGCAGTTGGACAGGGGGAAATTCACCCCTCCACTTT
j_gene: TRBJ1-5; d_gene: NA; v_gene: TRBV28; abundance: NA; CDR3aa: CASSFVSNQPQHF; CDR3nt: TGTGCCAGCAGTTTCGTTAGCAATCAGCCCCAGCATTTT
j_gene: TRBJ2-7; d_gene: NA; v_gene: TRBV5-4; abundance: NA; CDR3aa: CASLESQGSHEQYF; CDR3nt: TGTGCCAGCCTCGAGTCACAGGGCAGTCACGAGCAGTACTTC
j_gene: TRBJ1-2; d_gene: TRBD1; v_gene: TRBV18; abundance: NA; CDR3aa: CASSLLDREYGYTF; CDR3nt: TGTGCCAGCTCACTGCTGGACAGGGAATATGGCTACACCTTC
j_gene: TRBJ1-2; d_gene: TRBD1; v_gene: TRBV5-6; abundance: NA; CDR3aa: CASSPGTGGYGYTF; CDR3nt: TGTGCCAGCAGCCCCGGGACAGGGGGCTATGGCTACACCTTC
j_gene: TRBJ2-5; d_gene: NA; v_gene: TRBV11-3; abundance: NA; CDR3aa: CASTGRRQPQETQYF; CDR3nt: TGTGCCAGCACGGGGAGGAGGCAGCCCCAAGAGACCCAGTACTTC
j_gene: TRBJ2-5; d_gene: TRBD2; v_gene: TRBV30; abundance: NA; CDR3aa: CAWSWSSGRETQYF; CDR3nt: TGTGCCTGGAGTTGGTCTAGCGGGAGGGAGACCCAGTACTTC
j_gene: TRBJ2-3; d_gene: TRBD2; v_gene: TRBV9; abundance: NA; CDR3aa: CASSPLGVGAGGPDTQYF; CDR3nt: TGTGCCAGCAGTCCCCTAGGGGTTGGAGCGGGGGGGCCAGATACGCAGTATTTT
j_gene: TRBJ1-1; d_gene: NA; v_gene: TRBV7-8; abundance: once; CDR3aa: CASSQGRSAWAFF; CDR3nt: TGTGCCAGCAGCCAAGGACGGTCCGCCTGGGCTTTCTTT
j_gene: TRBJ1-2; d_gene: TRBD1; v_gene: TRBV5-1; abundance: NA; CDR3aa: CASSDRVGYGYTF; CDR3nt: TGCGCCAGCTCGGACAGGGTAGGCTATGGCTACACCTTC
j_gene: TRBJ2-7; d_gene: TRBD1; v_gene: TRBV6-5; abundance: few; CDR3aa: CASRGAGTGRNEQYF; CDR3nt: TGTGCCAGCAGAGGCGCCGGGACAGGGCGGAACGAGCAGTACTTC
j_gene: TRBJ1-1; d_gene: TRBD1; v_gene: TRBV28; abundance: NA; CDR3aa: CASSLTGASNTEAFF; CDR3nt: TGTGCCAGCAGTTTAACAGGGGCCTCGAACACTGAAGCTTTCTTT
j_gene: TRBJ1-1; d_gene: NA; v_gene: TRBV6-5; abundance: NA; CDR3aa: CAAGEGVTEAFF; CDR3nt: TGTGCCGCGGGGGAAGGTGTCACTGAAGCTTTCTTT
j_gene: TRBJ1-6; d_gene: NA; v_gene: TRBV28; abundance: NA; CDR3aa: CASSHGPGKGFGHSPLHF; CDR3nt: TGTGCCAGCAGCCACGGACCCGGGAAGGGGTTTGGACATTCACCCCTCCACTTT
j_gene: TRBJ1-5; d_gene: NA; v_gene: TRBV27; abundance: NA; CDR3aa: CASSLTVQRPQHF; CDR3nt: TGTGCCAGCAGTTTGACAGTCCAGCGGCCCCAGCATTTT
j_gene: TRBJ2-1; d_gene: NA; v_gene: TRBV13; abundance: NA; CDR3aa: CASSLGGTPYNEQFF; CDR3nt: TGTGCCAGCAGCTTAGGCGGGACTCCGTACAATGAGCAGTTCTTC
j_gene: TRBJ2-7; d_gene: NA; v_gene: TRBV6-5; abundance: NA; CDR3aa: CASGRNTYEQYF; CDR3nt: TGTGCCAGTGGACGTAACACCTACGAGCAGTACTTC
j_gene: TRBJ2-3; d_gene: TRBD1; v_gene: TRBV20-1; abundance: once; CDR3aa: CSAGQGEEYF; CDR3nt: TGCAGTGCTGGACAGGGCGAGGAGTATTTT
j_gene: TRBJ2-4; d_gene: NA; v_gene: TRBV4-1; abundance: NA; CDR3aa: CASSQDLGGAWIQYF; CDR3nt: TGCGCCAGCAGCCAAGATCTGGGGGGGGCCTGGATTCAGTACTTC
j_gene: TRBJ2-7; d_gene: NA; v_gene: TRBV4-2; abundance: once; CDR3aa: CASSLPSYEQYF; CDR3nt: TGTGCCAGCAGCCTCCCCTCCTACGAGCAGTACTTC
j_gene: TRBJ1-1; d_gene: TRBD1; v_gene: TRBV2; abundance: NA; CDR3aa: CASSAQGQQNTEAFF; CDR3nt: TGTGCCAGCAGTGCCCAGGGACAGCAAAACACTGAAGCTTTCTTT
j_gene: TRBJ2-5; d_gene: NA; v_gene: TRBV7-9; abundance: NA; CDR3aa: CASSYGVPEYF; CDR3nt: TGTGCCAGCAGCTACGGGGTGCCGGAGTACTTC
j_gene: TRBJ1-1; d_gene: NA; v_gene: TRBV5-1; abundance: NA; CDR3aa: CASAQGSGTEAFF; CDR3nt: TGCGCCAGCGCCCAAGGATCGGGTACTGAAGCTTTCTTT
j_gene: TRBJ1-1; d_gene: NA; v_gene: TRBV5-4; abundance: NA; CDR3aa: CASSGAGTASRAFF; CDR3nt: TGTGCCAGCAGCGGGGCCGGGACGGCGTCGCGAGCTTTCTTT
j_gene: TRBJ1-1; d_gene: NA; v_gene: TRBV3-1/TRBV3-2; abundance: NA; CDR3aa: CASSQGRLGTEAFF; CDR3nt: TGTGCCAGCAGCCAAGGAAGACTGGGCACTGAAGCTTTCTTT
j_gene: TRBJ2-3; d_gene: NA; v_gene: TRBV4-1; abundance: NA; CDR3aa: CASSQGVTDTQYF; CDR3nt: TGCGCCAGCAGCCAAGGGGTCACAGATACGCAGTATTTT
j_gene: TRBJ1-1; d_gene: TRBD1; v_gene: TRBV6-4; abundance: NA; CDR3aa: CASSHPLLDRGQSEAFF; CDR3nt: TGTGCCAGCAGTCACCCACTATTGGACAGGGGGCAAAGTGAAGCTTTCTTT
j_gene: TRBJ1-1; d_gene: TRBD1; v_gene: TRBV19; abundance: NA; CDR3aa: CASSIVQGGTEAFF; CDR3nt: TGTGCCAGTAGTATCGTACAGGGGGGAACTGAAGCTTTCTTT
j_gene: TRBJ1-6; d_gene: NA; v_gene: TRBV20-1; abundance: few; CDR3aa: CSASPRDINNSPLHF; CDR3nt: TGCAGTGCTAGTCCTCGGGACATCAATAATTCACCCCTCCACTTT
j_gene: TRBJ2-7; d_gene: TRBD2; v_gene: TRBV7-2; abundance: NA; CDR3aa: CASSFSTSGGLKRYEQYF; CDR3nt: TGTGCCAGCAGCTTCTCGACTAGCGGGGGGCTTAAACGCTACGAGCAGTACTTC
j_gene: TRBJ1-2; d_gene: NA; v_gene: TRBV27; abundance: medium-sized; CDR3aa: CASSSPNYGYTF; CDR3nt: TGTGCCAGCAGTTCTCCGAACTATGGCTACACCTTC
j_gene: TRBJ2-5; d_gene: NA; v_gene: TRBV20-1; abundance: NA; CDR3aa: CSASVQETQYF; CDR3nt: TGCAGTGCTAGTGTCCAAGAGACCCAGTACTTC
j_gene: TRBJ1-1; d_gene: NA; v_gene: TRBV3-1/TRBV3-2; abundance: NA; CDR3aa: CASSQEASRSEAFF; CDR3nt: TGTGCCAGCAGCCAAGAAGCAAGCAGAAGTGAAGCTTTCTTT
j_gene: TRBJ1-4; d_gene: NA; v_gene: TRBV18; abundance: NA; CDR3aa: CASSPRTNEKLFF; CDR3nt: TGTGCCAGCTCCCCTAGGACTAATGAAAAACTGTTTTTT
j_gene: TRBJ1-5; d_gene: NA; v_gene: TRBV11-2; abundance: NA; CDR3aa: CASSLGLSSNQPQHF; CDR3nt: TGTGCCAGCAGCTTAGGGCTAAGTAGCAATCAGCCCCAGCATTTT
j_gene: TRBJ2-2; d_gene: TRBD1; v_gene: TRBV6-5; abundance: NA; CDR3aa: CASSTGTGFTGELFF; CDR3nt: TGTGCCAGCAGTACCGGGACAGGGTTCACCGGGGAGCTGTTTTTT
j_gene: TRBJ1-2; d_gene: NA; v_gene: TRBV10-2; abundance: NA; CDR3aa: CASSEFSGTGYGYTF; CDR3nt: TGCGCCAGCAGTGAGTTTTCTGGGACTGGATATGGCTACACCTTC
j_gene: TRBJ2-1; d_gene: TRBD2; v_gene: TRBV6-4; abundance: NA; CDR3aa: CASGRAGGNEQFF; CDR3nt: TGTGCCAGCGGTAGAGCGGGAGGAAATGAGCAGTTCTTC
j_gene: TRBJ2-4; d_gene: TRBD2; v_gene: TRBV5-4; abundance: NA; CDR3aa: CASSPEGLAGKKNIQYF; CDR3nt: TGTGCCAGCAGCCCCGAAGGACTAGCGGGAAAAAAAAACATTCAGTACTTC
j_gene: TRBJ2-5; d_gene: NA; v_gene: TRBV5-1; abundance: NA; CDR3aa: CASSWAFGAQETQYF; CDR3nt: TGCGCCAGCAGCTGGGCTTTTGGGGCCCAAGAGACCCAGTACTTC
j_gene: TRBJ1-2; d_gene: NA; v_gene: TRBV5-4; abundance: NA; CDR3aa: CASSPDGNYGYTF; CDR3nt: TGTGCCAGCAGCCCGGACGGTAACTATGGCTACACCTTC
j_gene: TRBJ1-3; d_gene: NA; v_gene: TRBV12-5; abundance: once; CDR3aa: CASGSWSSGNTIYF; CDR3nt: TGTGCTAGTGGTTCGTGGAGCTCTGGAAACACCATATATTTT
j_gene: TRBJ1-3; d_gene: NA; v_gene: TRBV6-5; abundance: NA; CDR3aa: CASSYGTVGNTIYF; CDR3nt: TGTGCCAGCAGTTACGGGACCGTAGGAAACACCATATATTTT
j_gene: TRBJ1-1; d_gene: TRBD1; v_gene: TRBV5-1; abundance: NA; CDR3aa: CASSWGQGNTEAFF; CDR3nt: TGCGCCAGCAGCTGGGGACAGGGGAACACTGAAGCTTTCTTT
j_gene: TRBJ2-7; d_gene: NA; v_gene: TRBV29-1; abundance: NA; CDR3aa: CSVHLRDGSYEQYF; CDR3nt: TGCAGCGTCCACTTAAGGGACGGATCCTACGAGCAGTACTTC
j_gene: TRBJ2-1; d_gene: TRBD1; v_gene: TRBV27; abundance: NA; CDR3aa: CASTHRGPPYNEQFF; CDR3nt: TGTGCCAGCACCCACAGGGGTCCCCCTTACAATGAGCAGTTCTTC
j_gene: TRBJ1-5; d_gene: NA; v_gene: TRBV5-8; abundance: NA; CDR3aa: CASSPGGPEYPQHF; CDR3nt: TGTGCCAGCAGCCCAGGCGGTCCGGAGTATCCCCAGCATTTT
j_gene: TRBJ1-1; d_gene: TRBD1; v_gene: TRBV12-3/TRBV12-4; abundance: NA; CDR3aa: CASSTGQGAFF; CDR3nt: TGTGCCAGCAGTACCGGACAGGGAGCTTTCTTT
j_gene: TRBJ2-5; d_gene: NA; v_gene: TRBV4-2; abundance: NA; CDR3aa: CASSQGGSGETQYF; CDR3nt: TGTGCCAGCAGCCAAGGCGGATCGGGGGAGACCCAGTACTTC